The 23 T cell receptor beta chains given below trace back to one sample, sequenced in a study of blood T cells in healthy people across ages. A second PCR, run for roughly 6 to 11 cycles, used a sample-barcoded 5' primer plus a J-beta primer mix. Each CDR3 protein is one row after TCRdb ran MiXCR on the 5' RACE reads. Counted here are approximately 830,000 distinct CDR3 sequences, around two thirds occurring once; the ten biggest clones make up 28%. The sequencing sample was made of blood. Receptors originate from a man under 40 in good health.

V and J are TRBV6-2 or TRBV6-3 and TRBJ2-1, with D perhaps matching TRBD1 (5 bases). Trimming pared 2 bases from V and 9 bases from J, leaving 5 bases between. The CDR3 totals 11 residues. Germline lookup yields CDR1 MNHEY and CDR2 SVGEGT. CDR3 loop: CASSYGAEQFF. CDR3 nucleotide sequence: TGTGCCAGCAGTTACGGGGCTGAGCAGTTCTTC.

The CDR3 protein is CAIRRQGSPLHF. CDR3 DNA: TGTGCCATCAGACGACAGGGTTCACCCCTCCACTTT. J is TRBJ1-6 and V is TRBV10-3; 7 bases are shared with TRBD1. This CDR3 spans 12 amino acids. Losses at the gene ends were 6 bases for V and 9 bases for J; bases not matched to a gene: 2. Germline CDR1 and CDR2: ENHRY and SYGVKD.

The chain links TRBV18 to TRBJ1-6; 8 bases are a match to TRBD1. Germline values: CDR1 KGHSH, CDR2 LQKENI. Trimming took 4 bases from V and 6 from J; bases not matched to a gene: 5. The CDR3 consists of 15 residues. The DNA of the CDR3 is TGTGCCAGCTCACTTGACAGGGGAGGTAATTCACCCCTCCACTTT. This translates into CASSLDRGGNSPLHF.

The chain uses TRBV28 and TRBJ2-7, with D maybe TRBD1 (6 bases). Trimming took off 5 bases at V and 6 bases at J, with 14 bases between the two ends. CDR1 is MDHEN, CDR2 SYDVKM, per germline. The CDR3 consists of 13 residues. CDR3 sequence reads: CASSTHRVSEQYF. The CDR3 nucleotides are TGTGCCAGCAGTACTCACAGGGTAAGCGAGCAGTACTTC.

This clonotype was seen a single time. The CDR3 region has the DNA TGTGCCTGGCACAGGGCGCGAAACTATGGCTACACCTTC. This sequence encodes CAWHRARNYGYTF. The gene calls are TRBV30 and TRBJ1-2, with D possibly being TRBD1 (6 bases). This CDR3 region has 13 residues. CDR1 and CDR2 (germline): GTSNPN, SVGIG (reference sequence). Between the trimmed V and J ends, which lost 5 bases and 2 bases, there was a span of 12 bases.

This chain connects TRBV5-1 to TRBJ2-1; the D gene is possibly TRBD2 (7 bases). This CDR3 is 16 amino acids long. Trimming pared 4 bases from V and 6 bases from J, leaving 20 bases between. Germline CDR1 SGHRS, CDR2 YFSETQ. CDR3 in amino acids: CASSPSSGGAINEQFF. In DNA form, the CDR3 reads TGCGCCAGCAGCCCTAGCAGTGGGGGGGCCATCAATGAGCAGTTCTTC.

V and J are TRBV5-1 and TRBJ2-3; maybe TRBD2 (5 bases). The CDR3 runs to 17 residues. Trimming removed 5 bases from V and 1 base from J, with 20 bases in between. Per the germline V gene, CDR1 is SGHRS and CDR2 is YFSETQ. The CDR3, as DNA: TGCGCCAGCAGGCCCACTTGGGTTGCGGGCCGCACAGATACGCAGTATTTT. The encoded protein is CASRPTWVAGRTDTQYF.

The rearrangement links TRBV28 to TRBJ1-4; no definite D call. V lost 3 bases, J lost 3 bases, and 8 bases lay in between. This CDR3 spans 14 amino acids. Germline CDR1 MDHEN, CDR2 SYDVKM. CDR3 sequence: CASSLPGPNEKLFF. As DNA, the CDR3 is TGTGCCAGCAGTTTGCCAGGACCTAATGAAAAACTGTTTTTT.

The J gene is TRBJ1-2, the V gene TRBV5-1, with TRBD1 matching 8 bases. V lost 0 bases, J lost 6 bases, and 16 bases stayed unmatched. Looked up from germline, CDR1 is SGHRS and CDR2 is YFSETQ. The CDR3 has 18 residues. The CDR3 protein is CASSLEVPTPDRGHGYTF. The CDR3 DNA reads as TGCGCCAGCAGCTTGGAAGTCCCCACGCCTGACAGGGGCCATGGCTACACCTTC.

This clonotype was counted once. The chain joins TRBV12-3 or TRBV12-4 to TRBJ1-3, with a possible D match to TRBD1 (5 bases). V gave up 4 bases and J gave up 7 bases, with 11 bases separating them. The CDR3 is made up of 13 amino acids. The DNA for the CDR3 is TGTGCCAGCAGTTCAGGGATAAGGAACACCATATATTTT. Encoded protein: CASSSGIRNTIYF.

The CDR3 bases are TGTGCCAGCAGCTCCGGGACAAAGAAAGAGACCCAGTACTTC. Its translation is CASSSGTKKETQYF. The genes are TRBV7-2 and TRBJ2-7; the D gene is possibly TRBD1 (6 bases). Near its end, the DNA agrees better with TRBJ2-5, so the J call may be wrong. This CDR3 has 14 amino acids. Germline values: CDR1 SGHTA, CDR2 FQGNSA.

This clonotype occurred a few times. The CDR3 here is CASSYFGNRENEKLFF. CDR3 nucleotides: TGTGCCAGCAGCTACTTTGGGAACAGGGAAAATGAAAAACTGTTTTTT. The chain carries TRBV5-5 and TRBJ1-4; D is possibly TRBD1 (6 bases). In germline, CDR1 is SGHKS, CDR2 YYEKEE (reference sequence). Trimming took off 3 bases at V and 5 bases at J, with 17 bases between the two ends. This CDR3 has 16 residues.

V usage is TRBV5-5 and J usage is TRBJ2-3; D not certain. Trimming removed 9 bases at V and 1 base at J, with 6 bases between. Germline V gene lookup returns CDR1 SGHKS and CDR2 YYEKEE (reference sequence). CDR3 length: 11 residues. The DNA for the CDR3 is TGTGCCACCCAGGGCACAGATACGCAGTATTTT. It codes for CATQGTDTQYF.

V and J are TRBV6-2 or TRBV6-3 and TRBJ2-7; 7 positions agree with TRBD2. The end of the DNA is better explained by TRBJ2-1, so the J call may be wrong. CDR3 size: 15 residues. In germline, CDR1 is MNHEY, CDR2 SVGEGT. CDR3 amino acids: CASSRPGLGGNEQFF. The CDR3 DNA is TGTGCCAGCAGCCGACCGGGACTGGGGGGGAATGAGCAGTTCTTC.

The J gene is TRBJ2-2, the V gene TRBV7-3; tentatively, D is TRBD2 (5 bases). V lost 5 bases to trimming and J lost 10 bases, with 17 bases between them. Germline CDR1 reads SGHTA; CDR2 reads FQGTGA. This CDR3 is 14 amino acids long. CDR3 nucleotides: TGTGCCAGCAGCCCCTCCGGGCCCGGGAAGGAGCTGTTTTTT. It encodes CASSPSGPGKELFF.

The V gene is TRBV7-2, the J gene TRBJ2-3; D might be TRBD2 (5 bases). Germline-derived CDR1 and CDR2 are SGHTA and FQGNSA. Trimming removed 5 bases at V and 3 bases at J, with 15 bases between. This CDR3 has 15 residues. This chain's CDR3 is CASSGLGVGTDTQYF. The CDR3, as DNA: TGTGCCAGCAGCGGCCTCGGGGTAGGGACAGATACGCAGTATTTT. The full variable domain, rest sourced from reference TRBV7-2 and TRBJ2-3, is GAGVSQSPSNKVTEKGKDVELRCDPISGHTALYWYRQSLGQGLEFLIYFQGNSAPDKSGLPSDRFSAERTGGSVSTLTIQRTQQEDSAVYLCASSGLGVGTDTQYFGPGTRLTVL.

The J gene is TRBJ2-5, the V gene TRBV6-6; D is perhaps TRBD1 (6 bases). The CDR3 has 17 amino acids. Trimming shortened V by 4 bases and J by 11 bases, and 29 bases separated the two germline ends. Germline-derived CDR1 and CDR2 are MNHNY and SVGAGI (reference sequence). The CDR3 DNA follows: TGTGCCAGCAGTTCCGTCCTGACAGGTTCAAACCCTTATGAGCAGTACTTC. Its translation: CASSSVLTGSNPYEQYF.

V gene TRBV10-3 combines with J gene TRBJ2-5; the D gene could be TRBD1 or TRBD2 (5 bases each). The V gene lost 8 bases and the J gene lost 1 base, with 14 bases spanning the gap. Germline V gene data show CDR1 as ENHRY and CDR2 as SYGVKD. The CDR3 contains 14 residues. CDR3 residues: CAISPGTIQETQYF. In nucleotides, the CDR3 is TGTGCCATCTCCCCTGGGACCATCCAAGAGACCCAGTACTTC.

This clonotype occurred many times. The V and J genes are TRBV7-2 and TRBJ2-7; D is undetermined. Trimming stripped 4 bases from V and 9 bases from J, with 10 bases between. The germline V gene encodes CDR1 SGHTA and CDR2 FQGNSA. The CDR3 consists of 11 residues. Here the CDR3 reads CASSSQWVQYF. The CDR3, as DNA: TGTGCCAGCAGCTCCCAATGGGTGCAGTACTTC.

This rearrangement joins TRBV7-9 to TRBJ2-7; possibly TRBD2 for D (5 bases). The germline gives CDR1 SEHNR, CDR2 FQNEAQ (reference sequence). CDR3 length: 15 residues. V was cut by 5 bases and J by 2 bases, with 16 bases left in between. CDR3 DNA: TGTGCCAGCAGCCCTCCCCAAACCGGGGCCTACGAGCAGTACTTC. Amino acids: CASSPPQTGAYEQYF.

This chain connects TRBV29-1 to TRBJ1-1; no reliable D call. Trimming took 7 bases from V and 0 from J, leaving 18 bases between them. This CDR3 spans 15 amino acids. Looked up from germline, CDR1 is SQVTM and CDR2 is ANQGSEA. In DNA, the CDR3 is TGCAGCGCCTCTAGTGGGTCCCTCATGAACACTGAAGCTTTCTTT. It is translated as CSASSGSLMNTEAFF. The full variable domain, with the rest looked up from reference TRBV29-1 and TRBJ1-1, is SAVISQKPSRDICQRGTSLTIQCQVDSQVTMMFWYRQQPGQSLTLIATANQGSEATYESGFVIDKFPISRPNLTFSTLTVSNMSPEDSSIYLCSASSGSLMNTEAFFGQGTRLTVV.

The rearrangement joins TRBV5-1 to TRBJ2-4, with D possibly being TRBD2 (6 bases). CDR1 and CDR2 (germline): SGHRS, YFSETQ. CDR3 length: 15 amino acids. The V gene lost 0 bases and the J gene lost 7 bases, with 14 bases spanning the gap. CDR3 DNA: TGCGCCAGCAGCTTGGTGGAGGGTCAAGGGAACATTCAGTACTTC. This gives the protein CASSLVEGQGNIQYF. Supplemented by reference TRBV5-1 and TRBJ2-4, the full variable domain reads KAGVTQTPRYLIKTRGQQVTLSCSPISGHRSVSWYQQTPGQGLQFLFEYFSETQRNKGNFPGRFSGRQFSNSRSEMNVSTLELGDSALYLCASSLVEGQGNIQYFGAGTRLSVL.

This chain connects TRBV7-2 to TRBJ2-5; D perhaps matches TRBD2 (6 bases). The CDR3 runs 14 residues. The V and J ends lost 2 bases and 2 bases respectively, with 9 bases between them. Germline CDR1 is SGHTA and CDR2 is FQGNSA. CDR3 loop: CASSLIGGQETQYF. CDR3 sequence (DNA): TGTGCCAGCAGCTTAATTGGGGGGCAAGAGACCCAGTACTTC.